A single sample gave rise to the 19 T cell receptor beta chains below, sequenced in a study of cytomegalovirus exposure and HLA in healthy donors (dated 2017 in TCRdb). The method was the immunoSEQ multiplex PCR assay. A mixture of 60 forward primers for TCR Vbeta segments and 13 reverse primers for TCR Jbeta segments was used in the multiplex PCR. As stored in TCRdb, this immuneACCESS dataset retains in-frame rearrangements with V and J assigned. A fraction of the clones does not appear; measured against another copy, unresolved V genes explain less than half of the discrepancy, and the remainder lacks a known reason. The sample table holds about 120,000 clones, of which around three quarters were seen once. The ten largest clones take up around 5.8% of the sample. Sequenced material: PBMCs. The source is a young man in good health and CMV-seropositive.

This chain joins TRBV28 and TRBJ2-2; 9 bases line up with TRBD1. This CDR3 region has 17 residues. V gave up 4 bases and J gave up 2 bases; unmatched junction bases: 8. The germline gives CDR1 MDHEN, CDR2 SYDVKM. Here the CDR3 DNA reads TGTGCCAGCAGTTCACAGGGGGCGACAACAAACACCGGGGAGCTGTTTTTT. Translated: CASSSQGATTNTGELFF.

The chain uses TRBV27 and TRBJ1-1; D remains ambiguous. Germline V gene sequence: CDR1 MNHEY, CDR2 SMNVEV (reference sequence). The CDR3 totals 13 residues. The V end was cut by 7 bases, the J end by 4 bases, with 13 bases between. The CDR3 bases are TGTGCCAGCACACAGAATGTGGGCACTGAAGCTTTCTTT. Protein: CASTQNVGTEAFF.

The chain is built from TRBV11-1 and TRBJ2-3; 14 bases map to TRBD2. V trimming: 4 bases; J trimming: 6 bases; junction bases outside the gene matches: 9. CDR3 length equals 17 residues. From germline, CDR1 is SGHAT and CDR2 FQDESV (reference sequence). CDR3 bases: TGTGCCAGCAGCTCCCAGGGACTAGCGGGAGATACGGATACGCAGTATTTT. Its protein product is CASSSQGLAGDTDTQYF. The full variable domain, with the rest looked up from reference TRBV11-1 and TRBJ2-3, is EAEVAQSPRYKITEKSQAVAFWCDPISGHATLYWYRQILGQGPELLVQFQDESVVDDSQLPKDRFSAERLKGVDSTLKIQPAELGDSAMYLCASSSQGLAGDTDTQYFGPGTRLTVL.

V usage is TRBV25-1 and J usage is TRBJ2-1; a possible D gene is TRBD2 (6 bases). The CDR3 consists of 15 residues. Germline V CDR1 and CDR2: MGHDK, SYGVNS. V was pared by 1 base and J by 7 bases, with 14 bases between. CDR3 residues: CASSEWRGHDNEQFF. CDR3 sequence (DNA): TGTGCCAGCAGTGAATGGAGGGGTCACGATAATGAGCAGTTCTTC. The full variable domain, rest sourced from reference TRBV25-1 and TRBJ2-1, is EADIYQTPRYLVIGTGKKITLECSQTMGHDKMYWYQQDPGMELHLIHYSYGVNSTEKGDLSSESTVSRIRTEHFPLTLESARPSHTSQYLCASSEWRGHDNEQFFGPGTRLTVL.

This chain links TRBV4-1 with TRBJ2-3; D call uncertain. V lost 2 bases, J lost 3 bases, and 6 bases lay in between. This CDR3 has 13 residues. Germline V CDR1 and CDR2: MGHRA, YSYEKL. DNA of the CDR3: TGCGCCAGCAGCCAACCTACTACAGATACGCAGTATTTT. It translates to CASSQPTTDTQYF.

This clone has just one count. The chain uses TRBV29-1 and TRBJ2-7; TRBD1 is a possible D gene (6 bases). The V and J ends lost 7 bases and 3 bases respectively, with 13 bases between them. CDR1 is SQVTM, CDR2 ANQGSEA, per germline. The CDR3 spans 12 residues. Here the CDR3 DNA reads TGCAGCGCTCCGGGACAAAACTACGAGCAGTACTTC. Amino acid sequence: CSAPGQNYEQYF.

The chain has TRBV9 and TRBJ1-1, with 9 nucleotides matching TRBD1. This CDR3 is 15 amino acids long. CDR1 is SGDLS, CDR2 YYNGEE, per germline. The V and J ends lost 3 bases and 5 bases, in that order; junction bases with no gene match: 8. The CDR3 region is CASSGPGTGTTEAFF. DNA for the CDR3: TGTGCCAGCAGCGGACCCGGGACAGGGACGACTGAAGCTTTCTTT.

This rearrangement joins TRBV6-5 to TRBJ2-7, with 10 nucleotides matching TRBD1. The length of the CDR3 is 15 residues. The ends lost 6 bases at V and 1 base at J; junction bases unmatched: 6. The V gene's germline CDR1 is MNHEY and CDR2 SVGAGI. The CDR3 DNA follows: TGTGCCAGCAGGGAGGGACAGGGGCCTTCCTACGAGCAGTACTTC. Residues: CASREGQGPSYEQYF.

This clone showed up just a few times. The genes are TRBV5-4 and TRBJ2-3; possible D gene TRBD1, 5 bases. Germline CDR1 is SGHNT and CDR2 is YYREEE (reference sequence). Trimming pared 2 bases from V and 3 bases from J, leaving 10 bases between. CDR3 size: 14 residues. The CDR3 protein is CASSLPGFTDTQYF. The DNA for the CDR3 is TGTGCCAGCAGCTTACCAGGGTTTACAGATACGCAGTATTTT.

The V call is TRBV5-8, the J call TRBJ2-1; TRBD1 matches at 8 bases. This CDR3 has 18 residues. The V segment lost 2 bases and the J segment 4 bases; nucleotides outside the gene matches: 14. Germline loops: CDR1 SGHTS, CDR2 YDEGEE. DNA for the CDR3: TGTGCCAGCAGCTTTCGGACAGGGTCCTCCGGGGTATACAATGAGCAGTTCTTC. It codes for CASSFRTGSSGVYNEQFF.

The chain combines TRBV4-1 with TRBJ2-1; D is possibly TRBD1 (6 bases). The CDR3 contains 17 residues. V dropped 3 bases and J dropped 4 bases, with 19 bases sitting between them. The V gene's germline CDR1 is MGHRA and CDR2 YSYEKL. The CDR3 spells CASSQGATGPHYNEQFF. CDR3 in DNA: TGCGCCAGCAGCCAGGGGGCAACGGGCCCACATTACAATGAGCAGTTCTTC.

V is TRBV28 and J is TRBJ2-7, with 7 bases fitting TRBD1. This CDR3 spans 17 amino acids. Germline CDR1 reads MDHEN; CDR2 reads SYDVKM. The V and J ends lost 7 bases and 6 bases, in that order; junction bases with no gene match: 21. The CDR3 DNA follows: TGTGCCAGCATTCCCCCCGACGACAGGGAAGAATTTCGCGAGCAGTACTTC. This translates into CASIPPDDREEFREQYF.

CDR3 sequence: CASSRLGGRETQYF. DNA of the CDR3: TGTGCCAGCAGCCGCCTAGGGGGTCGGGAGACCCAGTACTTC. This sequence joins TRBV11-2 and TRBJ2-5; possibly TRBD1 for D (6 bases). This CDR3 has 14 amino acids. From germline, CDR1 is SGHAT and CDR2 FQNNGV. The V and J ends lost 5 bases and 5 bases respectively, with 15 bases between them.

The V and J genes are TRBV11-2 and TRBJ1-2, with D possibly matching TRBD1 (5 bases). The CDR3 runs to 14 residues. Germline values: CDR1 SGHAT, CDR2 FQNNGV. Trimming shortened V by 5 bases and J by 2 bases, and 12 bases separated the two germline ends. The CDR3 is CASSPLGGNYGYTF. CDR3 nucleotides: TGTGCCAGCAGCCCCCTGGGGGGGAACTATGGCTACACCTTC.

The CDR3 DNA is TGTGCCAGCAGAGATAGCGGCTTCGCAGATACGCAGTATTTT. It translates to CASRDSGFADTQYF. The chain has TRBV6-5 and TRBJ2-3, with a possible D match to TRBD2 (6 bases). CDR3 size: 14 residues. CDR1 and CDR2 from the germline V gene are MNHEY and SVGAGI. V shed 6 bases and J shed 4 bases, with 14 bases lying between them.

J is TRBJ1-1 and V is TRBV18; perhaps TRBD1 as D (6 bases). The V end lost 0 bases, the J end lost 4 bases, and 18 bases lay between the germline ends. Per germline, CDR1 KGHSH and CDR2 LQKENI. The CDR3 covers 17 residues. CDR3 amino acids: CASSPPLPGVGSTEAFF. CDR3 coding DNA: TGTGCCAGCTCACCACCTCTCCCAGGGGTGGGATCCACTGAAGCTTTCTTT.

The V call is TRBV7-6, the J call TRBJ1-1; D is possibly TRBD1 (6 bases). V was trimmed by 5 bases and J by 10 bases, leaving 14 bases between them. CDR3 length: 12 residues. Germline V lookup: CDR1 SGHVS, CDR2 FNYEAQ. The CDR3 reads CASSPQGGAAFF. CDR3 DNA sequence: TGTGCCAGCAGCCCCCAAGGGGGGGCAGCTTTCTTT. Looking up the rest from reference TRBV7-6 and TRBJ1-1 gives the full variable domain: GAGVSQSPRYKVTKRGQDVALRCDPISGHVSLYWYRQALGQGPEFLTYFNYEAQQDKSGLPNDRFSAERPEGSISTLTIQRTEQRDSAMYRCASSPQGGAAFFGQGTRLTVV.

The chain combines TRBV19 with TRBJ1-2, with D tentatively TRBD1 (6 bases). The germline V gene encodes CDR1 LNHDA and CDR2 SQIVND (reference sequence). The CDR3 is made up of 16 amino acids. V was trimmed by 5 bases and J by 2 bases, leaving 18 bases between them. The CDR3 DNA reads TGTGCCAGTAGTGTAGTAGCCAGGGGCCGCAACTATGGCTACACCTTC. Its protein product is CASSVVARGRNYGYTF. Variable domain in full (rest from reference TRBV19 and TRBJ1-2): DGGITQSPKYLFRKEGQNVTLSCEQNLNHDAMYWYRQDPGQGLRLIYYSQIVNDFQKGDIAEGYSVSREKKESFPLTVTSAQKNPTAFYLCASSVVARGRNYGYTFGSGTRLTVV.

The gene calls are TRBV7-9 and TRBJ1-1; D is uncertain. The germline V gene encodes CDR1 SEHNR and CDR2 FQNEAQ (reference sequence). V lost 1 base to trimming and J lost 7 bases, with 10 bases between them. The CDR3 extends over 13 amino acids. The CDR3 DNA sequence: TGTGCCAGCAGCTTAGTAACGCCAGATGAAGCTTTCTTT. It encodes CASSLVTPDEAFF.